This T cell receptor (beta chain) comes out of a study of cytomegalovirus exposure and HLA in healthy donors. Looked up from germline, CDR1 is MGHDK and CDR2 is SYGVNS. V lost 1 base and J 6 bases, leaving 9 bases between the germline ends. This CDR3 comprises 14 residues. Using immunoSEQ multiplex PCR, the repertoire was profiled, and TCRdb retains in-frame clones only, with some absent. Of some 98,000 clones listed, around 88% are singletons. Notes on the study in general: The study found most TCR sequences rare, yet found some public TCRs in many donors. Altogether, some 160 TCR beta chains were recorded as cytomegalovirus-associated. Published work reported that the classifier diagnosed cytomegalovirus status with high specificity and sensitivity.

As for this clone: Its antigen is unknown.

The chain combines TRBV25-1 with TRBJ1-4; a weak D match, TRBD1 (5 bases). Sequenced sample: PBMCs. The source is a woman younger than 45 in good health and CMV-seronegative. In nucleotides, the CDR3 is TGTGCCAGCAGTGAATCAGGGCTCTATGAAAAACTGTTTTTT. The encoded protein is CASSESGLYEKLFF.